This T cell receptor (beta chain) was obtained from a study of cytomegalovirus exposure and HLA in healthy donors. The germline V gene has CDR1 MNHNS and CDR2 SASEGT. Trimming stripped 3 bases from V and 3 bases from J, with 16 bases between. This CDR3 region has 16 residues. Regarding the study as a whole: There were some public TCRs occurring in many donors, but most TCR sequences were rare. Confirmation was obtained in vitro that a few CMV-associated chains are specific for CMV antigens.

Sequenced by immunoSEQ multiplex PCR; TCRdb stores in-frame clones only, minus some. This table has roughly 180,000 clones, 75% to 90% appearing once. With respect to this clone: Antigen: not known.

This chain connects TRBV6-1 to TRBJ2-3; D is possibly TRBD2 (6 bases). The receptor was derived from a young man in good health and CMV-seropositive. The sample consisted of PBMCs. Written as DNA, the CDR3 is TGTGCCAGCAGTGATGGGAGAATTGCGGGGACAGATACGCAGTATTTT. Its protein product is CASSDGRIAGTDTQYF.